This TCR beta chain came from a study of cytomegalovirus exposure and HLA in healthy donors (dated by TCRdb to about 2017). In terms of the full investigation: An earlier analysis of 587 of the donors reported 250 to 300 Gb of sequence data and roughly 100 million unique TCR beta sequences from about 179 million T cells. An early release covering some 640 HLA-typed donors comprised roughly 300 gigabases of sequencing data and around 86 million unique TCR sequences. Of the 300 to 500 genotyped donors, roughly 76% were placed in the genetic ancestry cluster associated with self-reported Caucasian donors. The aim of the study was to test whether cataloging public T cell receptors could identify signatures of past pathogen exposure. The T cell repertoires of some 700 subjects were profiled by immunosequencing and related to cytomegalovirus serostatus. In addition to the first cohort of roughly 670 subjects, a separate validation cohort of 130 or so different subjects was used. To predict cytomegalovirus infection status, the study combined high-throughput TCR immunosequencing, statistical association of individual TCRs with disease status, and machine learning. In a later analysis, previously published TCR beta repertoires from about 670 donors were re-analyzed and high-resolution HLA genotyping was added so that TCR occurrence patterns could be studied. In the later analysis, no new phenotypic data were used to find candidate immune exposures; instead, reliance was placed on TCR beta sequences and their occurrence across donors. In an earlier analysis of 587 of the donors, high-throughput TCR beta sequencing was used to judge whether each TCR beta V gene segment behaved as functional or pseudogenic. Donor age, sex, ethnicity and CMV serostatus were collected together with the repertoire data. Genome-wide SNP genotypes for about 60% of the roughly 670 donors were used in a later genetic analysis, which treated that subset as a discovery cohort. Every repertoire in the discovery cohort had been generated on one and the same sequencing platform. HLA typing included class I and class II loci at four-digit resolution. The number of typed donors differed by locus: about 620-640 for A, B, C, DRB1 and DQB1; 500 to 550 for DQA1; roughly 600 for DPA1; and roughly 450 for DPB1. Four or five DR-DQ haplotypes were treated as single units for association and clustering because of strong linkage in the cohort. Among almost 400 genotyped donors of the cohort, an average of around 240,000 unique TCR beta nucleotide sequences were sequenced per donor, roughly 20% of them non-productive. Overall study outcomes, separate from this receptor: A further reported finding was that TCR beta sequences accurately predicted the HLA-A and HLA-B alleles for most subjects in the first cohort. In the study, 164 TCR beta chains were listed as associated with cytomegalovirus. When HLA alleles, especially DR and DQ, strongly co-occurred, TCR associations were difficult to assign to individual alleles. Cytomegalovirus status was reported to be diagnosed by the classifier with high specificity and sensitivity in both the original and validation cohorts. The authors suggested that the approach could potentially be generalized to other disease states and immunological phenotypes. Because HLA typing was missing for some donors at each locus, association tests included only the typed subset. In a later genetic analysis, a missense DCLRE1C variant was associated with V-gene and J-gene trimming of TCR beta chains, and the association was replicated in an independent cohort. According to a later analysis, TCR association rates differed among HLA loci, with DRB1 alleles showing the most associated TCRs and HLA-C alleles showing the fewest. Correlated functional status among segregating V segments might be attributable to linkage disequilibrium, but an unknown experimental factor could not be ruled out. In a later analysis, HLA-associated TCR beta chains showed more clonal expansion and lower generation probabilities than non-associated chains that were equally common. Some IMGT-functional V segments, including TRBV6-2 and TRBV6-3, could not be distinguished by the 87-base-pair reads and were therefore excluded. Across donors, most TCR sequences were observed very rarely, whereas some public TCRs were present in many individuals. Sequencing depth was assumed to be roughly uniform across donors in the presence/absence analyses, though that assumption may not hold. In a later analysis, most CMV-associated TCR beta chains were found to appear HLA-restricted, with HLA associations seemingly driven largely by CMV exposure. In a later genetic analysis, fewer N-insertions in productive TCRs were reported among donors in an Asian-associated ancestry cluster than the approximately 630-donor mean. In this cohort, only TCR beta chains were sequenced, and detectable features were limited by the absence of alpha or paired-chain data. At a false discovery rate of 0.05, a later analysis linked approximately 18,000 TCR beta sequences to specific HLA alleles. In vitro tests confirmed that a few of the cytomegalovirus-associated TCR beta chains recognize cytomegalovirus antigens. A cluster of highly shared sequence variants was judged likely to be a technical artifact of the sequencing pipeline. Because counts were too low, fewer than 20 rarely observed V segments, including chromosome 9 orphons, were excluded from the earlier analysis of several hundred of the donors. Broadly in line with IMGT annotations, most TCR beta V segments showed up in productive rearrangements about 90% or about 30% of the time in an earlier analysis of around 550 of the donors. According to a later analysis, parvovirus B19, influenza, CMV and Epstein-Barr virus appeared linked to several top co-occurrence clusters. CMV serostatus was the only immune exposure information available for the cohort.

Inclusive of the bounding cysteine and phenylalanine, the CDR3 is 14 residues long. The sequence is cut down to CDR3 DNA, 42 bases in frame from base 1. The germline V gene specifies ENHRY as CDR1 and SYGVKD as CDR2. For this chain, trimming is 4 bases at the V end and 5 bases at the J end, and the number of junction bases without a gene match is 7. This clone turned up a few times. Its binding antigen is unknown. No quality values exist for individual bases; no much larger clone is one base distant. Library preparation was by the immunoSEQ multiplex PCR assay. A mixture of 60 forward primers for TCR Vbeta segments and 13 reverse primers for TCR Jbeta segments was used in the multiplex PCR. The CDR3 region of rearranged TCR beta genes was amplified from genomic DNA by a multiplex PCR assay. Amplified TCR beta libraries were sequenced as 87-base-pair reads on the Illumina HiSeq System. The study's processing was this. A later analysis counted around 72 million unique TCR beta chains across the roughly 700 repertoires, and around 12 million of these chains were shared by at least two donors. A nearest-neighbor algorithm error-corrected the raw reads and collapsed the reads into unique sequences, merging closely related sequences to remove PCR and sequencing errors. Alignment of CDR3 sequences to IMGT reference sequences was used to assign V, D and J gene segments. For a sequence to be retained, a match of at least six nucleotides to both a V gene segment and a J gene segment was required. Rearrangements were called productive when the CDR3 lacked stop codons and stayed in frame with V and J; all others were non-productive. Following IMGT convention, CDR3 was defined as the stretch from the second conserved V-encoded cysteine to the conserved J-encoded phenylalanine. The earlier analysis of 587 of the donors excluded any sequence lacking an unambiguous match to a single V gene segment. An earlier analysis of a few hundred of the donors classified V segments as functional when productive rearrangements were above 56.7% and as segregating when the standard deviation between donors was above 5%. A statistical classification framework was developed to diagnose cytomegalovirus status using the catalog of TCR beta chain sequences. In a later analysis, V and J genes were assigned by comparing TCR nucleotide sequences against IMGT/GENE-DB human TR gene sequences. A later analysis assigned CDR3 sequences and most-parsimonious VDJ recombination scenarios with the TCRdist pipeline. In a later analysis, every TCR beta chain was defined by the combination of its CDR3 amino acid sequence and its V-gene family, and reads without a unique V-gene family were dropped. To address suspected cross-contamination and a sequencing artifact, a later analysis removed several hundred highly shared, low-generation-probability nucleotide sequences. A later analysis calculated a clonal expansion index for each public chain from normalized within-repertoire ranks of inferred template counts. In a later analysis, generation probabilities were computed using a VDJ recombination model fitted to out-of-frame rearrangements, and the results were checked against IGoR. In a later analysis, TCR-TCR, TCR-HLA and TCR-CMV co-occurrence was scored with hypergeometric tests, and a repertoire-size bias correction was applied to TCR pairs. To estimate false discovery rates, a later analysis permuted the HLA or CMV assignments 20 times. In a later analysis, co-occurring TCRs were grouped using DBSCAN, and TCRdist sequence similarity was added for clustering within HLA-allele-positive subsets. Repertoires with fewer than 30,000 or more than 120,000 public chains were left out of co-occurrence clustering, as were four to six repertoires with anomalous nucleotide sharing. Here the immuneACCESS table is served through TCRdb, limited to in-frame sequences with V and J called. Missing clones are a known gap in these copies; in checked studies unresolved V genes cover under half, and the rest lacks a known reason. The V and J calls and clone size are taken from that table; D and trimming were inferred from the DNA. The sample table lists around 160,000 clones, around 63% of them with a count of one. The ten largest clones take up approximately 4.5% of the sample.

The cohort was made up of 650 to 700 healthy bone marrow donors. All cohort members were sampled while nominally healthy, although unrecorded immune exposures were likely present. The donor was CMV seropositive and belonged to the group of 270 or so seropositive cohort members. A peripheral blood sample was provided by each donor, and peripheral blood mononuclear cells were used for TCR beta sequencing. Genomic DNA was extracted from the blood cell samples with the Qiagen DNeasy Blood Extraction Kit. This TCR was sampled from a woman aged 18-29 years in good health and CMV-seropositive. Sequenced material: PBMCs. The chain is encoded by TRBV10-3 joined to TRBJ2-7; a stretch of 8 junction bases matches TRBD2. CDR3 loop: CAISGSGGPDEQYF. In nucleotides, the sequence is TGTGCCATCAGTGGGTCGGGAGGGCCGGACGAGCAGTACTTC.